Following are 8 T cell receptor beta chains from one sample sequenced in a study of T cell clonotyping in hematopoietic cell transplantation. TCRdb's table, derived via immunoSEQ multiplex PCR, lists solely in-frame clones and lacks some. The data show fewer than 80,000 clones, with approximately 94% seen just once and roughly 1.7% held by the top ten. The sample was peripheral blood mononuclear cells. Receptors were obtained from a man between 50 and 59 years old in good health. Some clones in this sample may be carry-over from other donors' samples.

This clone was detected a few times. The CDR3 loop is CASSPLGVGTGELFF. CDR3 in DNA: TGTGCCAGCAGTCCCCTGGGGGTGGGCACCGGGGAGCTGTTTTTT. The chain joins TRBV6-1 to TRBJ2-2; D may match TRBD1 or TRBD2 (5 bases each). Germline V gene sequence: CDR1 MNHNS, CDR2 SASEGT. V was pared by 5 bases and J by 4 bases, with 14 bases between. There are 15 residues in the CDR3.

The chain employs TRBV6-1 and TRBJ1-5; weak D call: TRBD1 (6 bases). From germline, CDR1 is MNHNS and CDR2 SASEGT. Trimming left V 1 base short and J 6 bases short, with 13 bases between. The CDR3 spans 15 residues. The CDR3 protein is CASSEERGWAQPQHF. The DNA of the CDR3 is TGTGCCAGCAGTGAAGAGAGGGGGTGGGCTCAGCCCCAGCATTTT.

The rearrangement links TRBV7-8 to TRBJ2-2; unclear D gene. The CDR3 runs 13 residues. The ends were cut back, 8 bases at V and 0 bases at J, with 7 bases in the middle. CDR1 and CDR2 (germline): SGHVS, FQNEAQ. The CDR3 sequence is CASEEPNTGELFF. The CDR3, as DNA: TGTGCCAGCGAAGAGCCGAACACCGGGGAGCTGTTTTTT.

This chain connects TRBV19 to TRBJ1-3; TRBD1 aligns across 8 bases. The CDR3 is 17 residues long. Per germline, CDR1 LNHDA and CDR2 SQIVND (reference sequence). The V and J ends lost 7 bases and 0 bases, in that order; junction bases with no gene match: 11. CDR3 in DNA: TGTGCCAGTACTACGGACAGGGTAATAAGCTCTGGAAACACCATATATTTT. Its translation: CASTTDRVISSGNTIYF.

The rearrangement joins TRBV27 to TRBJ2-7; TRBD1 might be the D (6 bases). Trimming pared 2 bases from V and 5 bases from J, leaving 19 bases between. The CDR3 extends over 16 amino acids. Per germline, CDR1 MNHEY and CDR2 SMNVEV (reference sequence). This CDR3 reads CASSLQGSFDTDEQYF. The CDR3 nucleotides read TGTGCCAGCAGTTTACAGGGGAGTTTTGATACGGACGAGCAGTACTTC.

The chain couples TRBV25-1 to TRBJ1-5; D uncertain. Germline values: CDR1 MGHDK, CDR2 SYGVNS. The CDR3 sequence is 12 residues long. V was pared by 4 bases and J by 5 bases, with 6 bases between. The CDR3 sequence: CASSVSDQPQHF. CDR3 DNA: TGTGCCAGCAGTGTGAGTGATCAGCCCCAGCATTTT. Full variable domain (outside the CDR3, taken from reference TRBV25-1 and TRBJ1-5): EADIYQTPRYLVIGTGKKITLECSQTMGHDKMYWYQQDPGMELHLIHYSYGVNSTEKGDLSSESTVSRIRTEHFPLTLESARPSHTSQYLCASSVSDQPQHFGDGTRLSIL.

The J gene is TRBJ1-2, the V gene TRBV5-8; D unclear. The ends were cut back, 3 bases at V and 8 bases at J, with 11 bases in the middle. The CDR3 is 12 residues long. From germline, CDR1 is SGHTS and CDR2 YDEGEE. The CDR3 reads CASSYLPHGYTF. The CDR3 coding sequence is TGTGCCAGCAGCTACCTCCCACACGGCTACACCTTC.

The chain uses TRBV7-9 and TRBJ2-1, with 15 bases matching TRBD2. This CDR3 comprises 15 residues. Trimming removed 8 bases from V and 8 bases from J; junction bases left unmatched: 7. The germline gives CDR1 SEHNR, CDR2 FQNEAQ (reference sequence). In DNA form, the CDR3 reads TGTGCCAGCCGAAGGACTAGCGGGAGGGCCGATGAGCAGTTCTTC. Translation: CASRRTSGRADEQFF.